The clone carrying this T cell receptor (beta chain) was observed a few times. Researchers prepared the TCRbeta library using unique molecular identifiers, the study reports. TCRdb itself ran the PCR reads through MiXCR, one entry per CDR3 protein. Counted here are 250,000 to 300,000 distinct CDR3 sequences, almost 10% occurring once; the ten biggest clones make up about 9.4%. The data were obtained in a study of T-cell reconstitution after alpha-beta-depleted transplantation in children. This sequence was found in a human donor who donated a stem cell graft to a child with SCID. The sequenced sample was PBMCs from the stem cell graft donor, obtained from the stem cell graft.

CDR3 region: CASSELTGTQTEEQFF. The CDR3, as DNA: TGTGCCAGCAGTGAACTGACAGGAACCCAAACGGAGGAGCAGTTCTTC. V is TRBV6-1 and J is TRBJ2-1, with D perhaps TRBD1 (6 bases). The ends were cut back, 2 bases at V and 10 bases at J, with 21 bases in the middle. The CDR3 spans 16 residues. Per germline, CDR1 MNHNS and CDR2 SASEGT.